This T cell receptor beta chain was found in a study of T cell changes during pregnancy in multiple sclerosis (dated by TCRdb to between 2018 and 2021). Regarding the complete study: The study examined how the T cell repertoire changed over the course of pregnancy in women with multiple sclerosis.

Details on this clone: Its cognate antigen has yet to be identified. No base-level quality is on record; no much larger clone is a single base apart.

The CDR1 and CDR2 encoded by the germline V gene are SGDLS and YYNGEE. The CDR3, from cysteine to phenylalanine, totals 14 residues. Only the CDR3 DNA is retained, 42 bases long and in frame from the first base. Deletion took 4 bases off V and 1 base off J, with a span of 12 bases between the germline ends. Library prep was done by the immunoSEQ multiplex PCR assay. The clones in this table, taken by TCRdb from immuneACCESS, are in-frame only. Not every clone is retained; where verified, under half of the shortfall comes from an unresolved V gene, and the cause of the rest is unknown. The sample contains about 100,000 clones, approximately 92% of them found a single time. The biggest ten clones account for around 2.1% of the sample.

Recombination joined TRBV9 with TRBJ2-7; TRBD1 could be the D gene, as 6 bases match. This receptor was taken from a female donor with multiple sclerosis, enrolled in a pregnancy study. The sequences come from peripheral blood, collected after pregnancy. At the DNA level, the sequence is TGTGCCAGCAGCCCCTGGACAGAGTCCTACGAGCAGTACTTC. This gives the protein CASSPWTESYEQYF.